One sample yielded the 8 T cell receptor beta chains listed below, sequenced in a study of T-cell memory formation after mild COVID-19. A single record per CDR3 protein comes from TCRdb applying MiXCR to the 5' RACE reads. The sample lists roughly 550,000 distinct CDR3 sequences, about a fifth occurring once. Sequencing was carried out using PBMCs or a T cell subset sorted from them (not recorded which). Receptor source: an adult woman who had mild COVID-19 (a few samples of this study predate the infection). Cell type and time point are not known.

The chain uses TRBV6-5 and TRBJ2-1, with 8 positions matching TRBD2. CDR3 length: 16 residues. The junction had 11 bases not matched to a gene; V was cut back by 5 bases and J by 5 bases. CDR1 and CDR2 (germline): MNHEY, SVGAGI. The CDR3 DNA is TGTGCCAGCAGTGAATGGAGCGGGAGATGGGACAATGAGCAGTTCTTC. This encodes CASSEWSGRWDNEQFF.

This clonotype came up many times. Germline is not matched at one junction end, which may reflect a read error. CDR3 in amino acids: CASSLDTPYEQYF. CDR3 sequence (DNA): TGTGCCAGCAGTTTAGACACCCCCTACGAGCAGTACTTC. The chain carries TRBV7-6 and TRBJ2-7; D unclear. Germline assignment: CDR1 SGHVS and CDR2 FNYEAQ. This CDR3 region has 13 residues.

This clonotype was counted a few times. In DNA, the CDR3 is TGCGCCAGCAGCCAAGATAGCATTAGCGGGGCGGCAGATACGCAGTATTTT. Its protein product is CASSQDSISGAADTQYF. J is TRBJ2-3 and V is TRBV4-1, with 8 bases aligning to TRBD2. Germline V gives CDR1 MGHRA, CDR2 YSYEKL. The CDR3 has 17 amino acids. Losses at the gene ends were 0 bases for V and 4 bases for J; bases not matched to a gene: 9.

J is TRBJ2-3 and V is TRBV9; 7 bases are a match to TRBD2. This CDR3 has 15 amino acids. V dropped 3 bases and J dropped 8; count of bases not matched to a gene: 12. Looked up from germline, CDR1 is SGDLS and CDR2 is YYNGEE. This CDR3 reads CASSDSGSVLGTQYF. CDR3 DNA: TGTGCCAGCAGCGATAGCGGGTCCGTGCTCGGTACGCAGTATTTT.

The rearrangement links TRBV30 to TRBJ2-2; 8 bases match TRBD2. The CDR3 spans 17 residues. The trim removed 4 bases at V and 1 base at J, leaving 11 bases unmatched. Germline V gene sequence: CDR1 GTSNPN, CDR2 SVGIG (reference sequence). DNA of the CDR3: TGTGCCTGGATTTCGGGGGGGTCTAGCGGGAACACCGGGGAGCTGTTTTTT. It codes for CAWISGGSSGNTGELFF.

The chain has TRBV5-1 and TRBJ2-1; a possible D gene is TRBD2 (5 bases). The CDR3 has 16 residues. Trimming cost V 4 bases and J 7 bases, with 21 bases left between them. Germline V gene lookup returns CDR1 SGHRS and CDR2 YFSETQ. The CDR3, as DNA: TGCGCCAGCAGCCTCCTGGGGAGCGGTCCAAAAAATGAGCAGTTCTTC. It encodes CASSLLGSGPKNEQFF.

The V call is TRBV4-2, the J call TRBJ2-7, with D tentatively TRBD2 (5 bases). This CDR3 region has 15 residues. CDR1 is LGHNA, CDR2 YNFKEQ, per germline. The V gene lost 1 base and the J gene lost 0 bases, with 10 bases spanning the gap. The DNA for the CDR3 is TGTGCCAGCAGCCAAGGGACTTCCGACTCCTACGAGCAGTACTTC. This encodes CASSQGTSDSYEQYF.

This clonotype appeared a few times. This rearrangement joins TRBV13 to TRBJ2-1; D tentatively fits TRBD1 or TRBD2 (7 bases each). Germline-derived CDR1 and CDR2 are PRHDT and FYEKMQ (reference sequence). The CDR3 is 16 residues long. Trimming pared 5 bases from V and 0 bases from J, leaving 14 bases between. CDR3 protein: CASSTGGQSSYNEQFF. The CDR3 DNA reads TGTGCCAGCAGCACGGGGGGACAGAGCTCCTACAATGAGCAGTTCTTC. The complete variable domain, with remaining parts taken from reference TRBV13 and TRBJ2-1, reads AAGVIQSPRHLIKEKRETATLKCYPIPRHDTVYWYQQGPGQDPQFLISFYEKMQSDKGSIPDRFSAQQFSDYHSELNMSSLELGDSALYFCASSTGGQSSYNEQFFGPGTRLTVL.